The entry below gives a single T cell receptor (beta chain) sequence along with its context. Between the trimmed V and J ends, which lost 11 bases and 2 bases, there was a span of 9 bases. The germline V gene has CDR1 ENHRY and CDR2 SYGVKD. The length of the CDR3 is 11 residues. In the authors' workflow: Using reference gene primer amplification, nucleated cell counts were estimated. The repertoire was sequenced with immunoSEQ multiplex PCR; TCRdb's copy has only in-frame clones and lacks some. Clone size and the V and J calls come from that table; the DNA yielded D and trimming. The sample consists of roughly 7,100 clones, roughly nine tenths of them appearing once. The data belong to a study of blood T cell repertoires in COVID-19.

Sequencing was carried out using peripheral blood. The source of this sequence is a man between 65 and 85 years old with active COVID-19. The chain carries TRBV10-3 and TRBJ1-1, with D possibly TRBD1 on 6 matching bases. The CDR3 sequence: CAVQGNTEAFF. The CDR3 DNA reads TGTGCCGTACAGGGAAACACTGAAGCTTTCTTT.